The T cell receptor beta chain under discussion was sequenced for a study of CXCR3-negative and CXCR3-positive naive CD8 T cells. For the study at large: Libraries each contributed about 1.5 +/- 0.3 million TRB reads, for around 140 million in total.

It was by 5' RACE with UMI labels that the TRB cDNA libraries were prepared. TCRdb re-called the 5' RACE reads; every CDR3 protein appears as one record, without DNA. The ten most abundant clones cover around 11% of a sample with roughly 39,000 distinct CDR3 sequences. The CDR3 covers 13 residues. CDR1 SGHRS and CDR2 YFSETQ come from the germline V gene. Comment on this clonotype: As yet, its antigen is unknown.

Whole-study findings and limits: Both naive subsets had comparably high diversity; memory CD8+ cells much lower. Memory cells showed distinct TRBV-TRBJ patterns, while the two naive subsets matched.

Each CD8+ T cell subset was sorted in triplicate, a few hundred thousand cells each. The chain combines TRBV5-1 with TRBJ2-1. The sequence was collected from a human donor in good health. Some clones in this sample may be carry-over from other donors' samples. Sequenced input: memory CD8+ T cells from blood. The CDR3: CASRDPRRNEQLF.